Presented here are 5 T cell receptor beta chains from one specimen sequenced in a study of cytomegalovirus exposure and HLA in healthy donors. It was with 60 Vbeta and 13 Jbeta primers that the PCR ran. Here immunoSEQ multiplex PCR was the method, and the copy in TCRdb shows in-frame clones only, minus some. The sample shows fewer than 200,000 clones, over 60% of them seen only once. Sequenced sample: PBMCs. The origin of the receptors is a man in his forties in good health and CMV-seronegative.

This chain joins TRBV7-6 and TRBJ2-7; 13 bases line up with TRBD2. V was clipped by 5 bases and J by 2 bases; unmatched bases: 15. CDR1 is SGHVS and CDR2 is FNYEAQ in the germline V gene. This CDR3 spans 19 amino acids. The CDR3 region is CASSTSPGLAGPGPYEQYF. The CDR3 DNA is TGTGCCAGCAGCACGAGCCCGGGACTAGCGGGGCCAGGCCCCTACGAGCAGTACTTC.

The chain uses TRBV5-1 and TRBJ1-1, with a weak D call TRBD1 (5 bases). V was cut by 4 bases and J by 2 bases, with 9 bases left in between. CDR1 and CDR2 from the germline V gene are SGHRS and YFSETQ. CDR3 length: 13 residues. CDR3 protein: CASSPGFNTEAFF. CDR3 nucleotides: TGCGCCAGCAGCCCAGGGTTTAACACTGAAGCTTTCTTT.

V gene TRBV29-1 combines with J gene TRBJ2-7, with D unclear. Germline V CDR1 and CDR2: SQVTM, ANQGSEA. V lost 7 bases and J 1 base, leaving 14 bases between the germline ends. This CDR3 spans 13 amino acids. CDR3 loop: CSGRNFGSYEQYF. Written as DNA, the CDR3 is TGCAGCGGCCGGAACTTCGGGTCCTACGAGCAGTACTTC.

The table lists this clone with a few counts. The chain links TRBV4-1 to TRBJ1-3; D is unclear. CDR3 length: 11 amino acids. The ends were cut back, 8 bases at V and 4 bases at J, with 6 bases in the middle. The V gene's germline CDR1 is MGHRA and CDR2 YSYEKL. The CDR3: CASQAGNTIYF. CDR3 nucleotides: TGCGCCAGCCAAGCCGGAAACACCATATATTTT.

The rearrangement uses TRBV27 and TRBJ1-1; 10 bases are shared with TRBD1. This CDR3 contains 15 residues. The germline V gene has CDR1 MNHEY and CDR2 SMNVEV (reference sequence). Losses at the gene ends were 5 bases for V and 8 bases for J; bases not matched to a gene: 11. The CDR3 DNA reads TGTGCCAGCAGTGCGACGGGACAGGGGAATGGGGAAGCTTTCTTT. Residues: CASSATGQGNGEAFF.